This entry concerns a single T cell receptor (beta chain). Method: immunoSEQ multiplex PCR; TCRdb's copy keeps in-frame clones and lacks some. The sample holds approximately 200,000 clones; 90% are singletons and the top ten take over 1%. The source of the sample is a study of blood T cell repertoires in COVID-19. Study-level information: Acute and convalescent COVID-19 specimens originated in the United States, Italy and Spain. Sources were T cells, B-cell-depleted T cells, or PBMCs; the material itself was cDNA or gDNA.

CDR1 and CDR2 (germline): KGHSH, LQKENI. The V segment lost 4 bases and the J segment 0 bases; nucleotides outside the gene matches: 19. The CDR3 totals 22 residues. Grouping used clinical history reported by participants in a survey and questionnaire. Two consecutive negative NP/OP PCR tests, clearance, or resolved symptoms defined Cohort 3 recovery. Sequencing input: PBMCs or T cells enriched from blood (not recorded which). This clonotype was sampled from a young man who had recovered from COVID-19. The V and J genes are TRBV18 and TRBJ1-6; 9 bases fit TRBD1. CDR3 nucleotide sequence: TGTGCCAGCTCACAGATTAGAGTGGACAGGGGCCTACAGAGCTCCTATAATTCACCCCTCCACTTT. It codes for CASSQIRVDRGLQSSYNSPLHF.